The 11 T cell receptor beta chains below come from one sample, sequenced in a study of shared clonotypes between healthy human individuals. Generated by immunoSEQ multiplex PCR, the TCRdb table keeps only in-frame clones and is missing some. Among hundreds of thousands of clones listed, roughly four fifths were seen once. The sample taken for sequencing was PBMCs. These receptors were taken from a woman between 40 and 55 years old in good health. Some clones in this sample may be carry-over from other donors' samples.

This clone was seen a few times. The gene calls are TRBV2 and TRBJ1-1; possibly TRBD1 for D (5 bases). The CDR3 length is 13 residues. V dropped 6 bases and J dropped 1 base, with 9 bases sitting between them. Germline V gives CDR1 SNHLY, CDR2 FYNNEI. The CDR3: CASRLDKNTEAFF. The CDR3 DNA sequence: TGTGCCAGCAGGTTGGACAAGAACACTGAAGCTTTCTTT. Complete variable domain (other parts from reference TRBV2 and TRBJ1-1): EPEVTQTPSHQVTQMGQEVILRCVPISNHLYFYWYRQILGQKVEFLVSFYNNEISEKSEIFDDQFSVERPDGSNFTLKIRSTKLEDSAMYFCASRLDKNTEAFFGQGTRLTVV.

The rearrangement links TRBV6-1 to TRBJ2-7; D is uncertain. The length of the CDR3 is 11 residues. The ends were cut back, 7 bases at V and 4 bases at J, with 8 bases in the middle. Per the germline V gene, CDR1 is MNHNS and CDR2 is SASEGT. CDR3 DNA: TGTGCCAGCACCGATTCGTACGAGCAGTACTTC. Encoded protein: CASTDSYEQYF.

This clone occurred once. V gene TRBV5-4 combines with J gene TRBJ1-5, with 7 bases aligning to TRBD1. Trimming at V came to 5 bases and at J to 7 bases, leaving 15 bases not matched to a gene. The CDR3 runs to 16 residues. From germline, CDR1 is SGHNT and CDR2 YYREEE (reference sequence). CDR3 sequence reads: CASRYSYRGKRQPQHF. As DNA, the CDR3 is TGTGCCAGCAGATATTCGTACAGGGGAAAACGACAGCCCCAGCATTTT. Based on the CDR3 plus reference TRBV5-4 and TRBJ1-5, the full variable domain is ETGVTQSPTHLIKTRGQQVTLRCSSQSGHNTVSWYQQALGQGPQFIFQYYREEENGRGNFPPRFSGLQFPNYSSELNVNALELDDSALYLCASRYSYRGKRQPQHFGDGTRLSIL.

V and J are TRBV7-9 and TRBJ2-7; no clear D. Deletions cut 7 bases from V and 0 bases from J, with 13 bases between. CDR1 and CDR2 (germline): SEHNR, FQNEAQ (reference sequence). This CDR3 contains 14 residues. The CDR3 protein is CASTPQQNSYEQYF. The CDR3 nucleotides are TGTGCCAGCACCCCACAGCAGAACTCCTACGAGCAGTACTTC. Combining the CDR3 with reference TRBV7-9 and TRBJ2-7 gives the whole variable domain DTGVSQNPRHKITKRGQNVTFRCDPISEHNRLYWYRQTLGQGPEFLTYFQNEAQLEKSRLLSDRFSAERPKGSFSTLEIQRTEQGDSAMYLCASTPQQNSYEQYFGPGTRLTVT.

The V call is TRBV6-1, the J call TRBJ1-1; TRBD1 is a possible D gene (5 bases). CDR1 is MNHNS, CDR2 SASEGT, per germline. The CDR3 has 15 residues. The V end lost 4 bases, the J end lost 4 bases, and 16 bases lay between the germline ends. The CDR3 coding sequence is TGTGCCAGCAGTGCGGGCCACCAGGGAAGCACTGAAGCTTTCTTT. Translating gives CASSAGHQGSTEAFF.

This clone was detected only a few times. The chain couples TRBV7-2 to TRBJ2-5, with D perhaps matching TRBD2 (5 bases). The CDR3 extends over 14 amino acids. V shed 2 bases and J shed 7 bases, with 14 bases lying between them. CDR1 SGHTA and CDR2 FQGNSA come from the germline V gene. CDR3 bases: TGTGCCAGCAGCTTACCAGCGGCCGGTGGGACCCAGTACTTC. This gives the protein CASSLPAAGGTQYF.

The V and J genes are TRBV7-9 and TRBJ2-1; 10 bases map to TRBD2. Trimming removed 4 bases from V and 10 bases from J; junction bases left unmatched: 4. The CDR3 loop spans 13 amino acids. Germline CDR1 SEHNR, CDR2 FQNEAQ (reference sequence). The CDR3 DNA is TGTGCCAGCAGCTCTTCACTAGCGGGGGAGCAGTTCTTC. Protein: CASSSSLAGEQFF. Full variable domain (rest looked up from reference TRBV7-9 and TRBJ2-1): DTGVSQNPRHKITKRGQNVTFRCDPISEHNRLYWYRQTLGQGPEFLTYFQNEAQLEKSRLLSDRFSAERPKGSFSTLEIQRTEQGDSAMYLCASSSSLAGEQFFGPGTRLTVL.

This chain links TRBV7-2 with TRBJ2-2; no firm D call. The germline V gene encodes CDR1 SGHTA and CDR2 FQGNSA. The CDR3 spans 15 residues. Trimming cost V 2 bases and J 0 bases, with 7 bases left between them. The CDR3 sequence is CASSLYHANTGELFF. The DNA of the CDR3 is TGTGCCAGCAGCTTATATCACGCGAACACCGGGGAGCTGTTTTTT.

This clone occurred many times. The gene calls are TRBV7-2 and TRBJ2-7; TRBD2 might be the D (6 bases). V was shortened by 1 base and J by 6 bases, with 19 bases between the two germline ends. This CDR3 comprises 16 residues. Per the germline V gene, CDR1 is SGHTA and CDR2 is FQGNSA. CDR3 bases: TGTGCCAGCAGCTTAGAAGGCGCGGGAATGTTGGGCGAGCAGTACTTC. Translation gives CASSLEGAGMLGEQYF.

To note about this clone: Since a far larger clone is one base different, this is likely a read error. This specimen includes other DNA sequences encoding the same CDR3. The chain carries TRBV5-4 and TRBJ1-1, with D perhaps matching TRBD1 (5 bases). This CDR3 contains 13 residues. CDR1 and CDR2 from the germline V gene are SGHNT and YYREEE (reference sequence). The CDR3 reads CASSPGQNTEAFF. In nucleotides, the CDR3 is TGTGCAAGCAGCCCAGGACAGAACACTGAAGCTTTCTTT.

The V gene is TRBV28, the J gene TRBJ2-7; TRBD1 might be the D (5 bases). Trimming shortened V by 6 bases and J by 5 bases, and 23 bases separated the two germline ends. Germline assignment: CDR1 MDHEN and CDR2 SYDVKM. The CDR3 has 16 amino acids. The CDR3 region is CASSLPLRVEGDEQYF. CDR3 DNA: TGTGCCAGCAGCTTACCTCTCCGGGTTGAAGGGGACGAGCAGTACTTC.